This T cell receptor (beta chain) comes out of a study of blood T cell repertoires in COVID-19. Study as a whole: Samples representing acute and convalescent COVID-19 were sourced from the United States, Italy and Spain. T cells, B-cell-depleted T cells, or PBMCs supplied cDNA or gDNA.

Per the original data handling: Counts of nucleated cells, estimated from reference gene primer amplification, were obtained. Only in-frame clones appear in the TCRdb table, and some are missing; sequencing was by immunoSEQ multiplex PCR. The DNA gave D and trimming, while V, J and clone size come from that table. The sample yields roughly 77,000 clones, 80% seen once. The clonotype comes from a woman aged 70 to 79 with acute or convalescent COVID-19. Sequencing input: peripheral blood.

The DNA for the CDR3 is TGTGCCAGCACCGACAGGTACGCCCAAAAGACTGAAGCTTTCTTT. Its protein product is CASTDRYAQKTEAFF. The chain is built from TRBV25-1 and TRBJ1-1, with D perhaps TRBD1 (6 bases). The CDR3 contains 15 residues. Germline CDR1 MGHDK, CDR2 SYGVNS. Trimming took off 7 bases at V and 5 bases at J, with 20 bases between the two ends. The variable domain in full, completed from reference TRBV25-1 and TRBJ1-1, reads EADIYQTPRYLVIGTGKKITLECSQTMGHDKMYWYQQDPGMELHLIHYSYGVNSTEKGDLSSESTVSRIRTEHFPLTLESARPSHTSQYLCASTDRYAQKTEAFFGQGTRLTVV.